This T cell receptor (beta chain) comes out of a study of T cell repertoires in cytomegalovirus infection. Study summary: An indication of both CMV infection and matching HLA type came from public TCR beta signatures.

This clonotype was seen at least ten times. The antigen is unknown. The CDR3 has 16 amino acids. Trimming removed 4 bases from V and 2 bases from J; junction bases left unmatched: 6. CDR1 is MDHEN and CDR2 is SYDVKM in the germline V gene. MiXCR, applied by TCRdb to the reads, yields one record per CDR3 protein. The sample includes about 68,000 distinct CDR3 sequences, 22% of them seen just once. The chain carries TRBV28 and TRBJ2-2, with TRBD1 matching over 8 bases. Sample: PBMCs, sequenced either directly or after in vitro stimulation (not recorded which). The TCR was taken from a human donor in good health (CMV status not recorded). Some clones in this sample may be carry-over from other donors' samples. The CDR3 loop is CASSSEDRANTGELFF. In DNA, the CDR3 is TGTGCCAGCAGTTCAGAGGACAGGGCCAACACCGGGGAGCTGTTTTTT.